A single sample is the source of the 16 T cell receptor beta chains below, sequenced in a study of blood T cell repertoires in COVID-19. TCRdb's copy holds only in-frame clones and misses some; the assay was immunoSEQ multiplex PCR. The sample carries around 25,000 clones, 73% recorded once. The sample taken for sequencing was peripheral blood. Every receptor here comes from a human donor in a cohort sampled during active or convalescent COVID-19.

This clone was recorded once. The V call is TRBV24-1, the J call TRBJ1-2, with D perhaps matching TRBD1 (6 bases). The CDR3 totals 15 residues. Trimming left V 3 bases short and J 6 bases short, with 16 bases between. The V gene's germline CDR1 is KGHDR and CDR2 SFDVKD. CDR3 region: CATSDPQTGPDGYTF. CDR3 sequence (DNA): TGTGCCACCAGTGATCCGCAGACAGGCCCGGATGGCTACACCTTC.

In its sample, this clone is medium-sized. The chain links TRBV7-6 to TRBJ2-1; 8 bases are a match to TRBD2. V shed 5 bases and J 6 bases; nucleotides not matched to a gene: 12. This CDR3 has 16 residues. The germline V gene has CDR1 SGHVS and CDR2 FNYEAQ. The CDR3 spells CASSQDFWLAGNEQFF. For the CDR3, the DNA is TGTGCCAGCAGCCAGGACTTCTGGCTAGCGGGCAATGAGCAGTTCTTC.

For the CDR3, the DNA is TGTGCCAGTAGTATAGGGATGGACAGCCGCGGCTACACCTTC. This gives the protein CASSIGMDSRGYTF. This chain connects TRBV19 to TRBJ1-2, with D tentatively TRBD1 (6 bases). Germline lookup yields CDR1 LNHDA and CDR2 SQIVND (reference sequence). V shed 1 base and J shed 8 bases, with 14 bases lying between them. The CDR3 is 14 amino acids.

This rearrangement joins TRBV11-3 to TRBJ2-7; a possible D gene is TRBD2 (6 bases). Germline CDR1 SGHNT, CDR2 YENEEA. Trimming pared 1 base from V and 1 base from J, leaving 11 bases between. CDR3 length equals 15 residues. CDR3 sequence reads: CASSLGGGSSYEQYF. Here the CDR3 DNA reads TGTGCCAGCAGCTTAGGGGGAGGTTCATCCTACGAGCAGTACTTC.

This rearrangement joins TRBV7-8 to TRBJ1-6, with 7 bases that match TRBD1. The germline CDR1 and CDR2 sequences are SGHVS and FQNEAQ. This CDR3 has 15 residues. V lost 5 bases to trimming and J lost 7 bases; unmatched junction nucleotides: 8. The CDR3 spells CASSRRQGRNSPLHF. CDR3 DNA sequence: TGTGCCAGCAGCCGAAGACAGGGAAGGAATTCACCCCTCCACTTT.

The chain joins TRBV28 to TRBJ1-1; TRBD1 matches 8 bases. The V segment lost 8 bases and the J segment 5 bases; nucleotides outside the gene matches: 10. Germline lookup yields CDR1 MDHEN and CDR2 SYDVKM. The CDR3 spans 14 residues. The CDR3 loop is CASGDRGWRTEAFF. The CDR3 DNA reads TGTGCCAGCGGCGACAGGGGATGGAGGACTGAAGCTTTCTTT.

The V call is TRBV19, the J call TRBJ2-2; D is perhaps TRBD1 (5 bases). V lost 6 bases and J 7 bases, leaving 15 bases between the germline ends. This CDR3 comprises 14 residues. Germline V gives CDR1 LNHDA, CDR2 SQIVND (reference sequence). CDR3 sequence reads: CASSPNLRDGELFF. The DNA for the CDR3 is TGTGCCAGTAGCCCTAACCTCAGGGACGGGGAGCTGTTTTTT.

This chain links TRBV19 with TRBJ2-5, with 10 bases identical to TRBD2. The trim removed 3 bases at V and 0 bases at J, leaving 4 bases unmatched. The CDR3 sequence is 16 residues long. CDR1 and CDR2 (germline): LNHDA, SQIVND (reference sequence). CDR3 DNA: TGTGCCAGTAGTATGGTGGGACTAGCGAACCAAGAGACCCAGTACTTC. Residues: CASSMVGLANQETQYF.

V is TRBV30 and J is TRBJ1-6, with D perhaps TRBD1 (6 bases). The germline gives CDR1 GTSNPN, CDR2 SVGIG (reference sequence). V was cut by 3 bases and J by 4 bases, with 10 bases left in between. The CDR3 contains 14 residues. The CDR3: CAWSPGQYNSPLHF. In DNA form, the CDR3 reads TGTGCCTGGAGCCCCGGACAGTATAATTCACCCCTCCACTTT.

The CDR3 nucleotides are TGTGCCAGCAGCTCAAGAGGGGGCATTATATACAATGAGCAGTTCTTC. Translation: CASSSRGGIIYNEQFF. This chain connects TRBV7-2 to TRBJ2-1; 7 nucleotides line up with TRBD1. Germline V gene lookup returns CDR1 SGHTA and CDR2 FQGNSA. CDR3 length equals 16 residues. Trimming took 4 bases from V and 4 from J; bases not matched to a gene: 10.

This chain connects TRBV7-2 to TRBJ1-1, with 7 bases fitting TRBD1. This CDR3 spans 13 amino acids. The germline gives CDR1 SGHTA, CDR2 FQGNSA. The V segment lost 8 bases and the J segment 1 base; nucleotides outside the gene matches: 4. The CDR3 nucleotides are TGTGCCAGCGGAGGACAGGAGAACACTGAAGCTTTCTTT. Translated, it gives CASGGQENTEAFF. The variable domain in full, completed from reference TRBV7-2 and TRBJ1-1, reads GAGVSQSPSNKVTEKGKDVELRCDPISGHTALYWYRQSLGQGLEFLIYFQGNSAPDKSGLPSDRFSAERTGGSVSTLTIQRTQQEDSAVYLCASGGQENTEAFFGQGTRLTVV.

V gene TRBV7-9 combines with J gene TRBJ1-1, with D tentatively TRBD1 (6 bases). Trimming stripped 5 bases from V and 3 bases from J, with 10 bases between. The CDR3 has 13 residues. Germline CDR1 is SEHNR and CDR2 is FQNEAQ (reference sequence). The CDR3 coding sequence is TGTGCCAGCAGCGATCAGGGGCACACTGAAGCTTTCTTT. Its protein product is CASSDQGHTEAFF.

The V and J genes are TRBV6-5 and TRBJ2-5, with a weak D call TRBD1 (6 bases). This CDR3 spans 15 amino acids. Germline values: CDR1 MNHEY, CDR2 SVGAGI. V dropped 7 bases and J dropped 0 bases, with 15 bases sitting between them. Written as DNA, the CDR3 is TGTGCCAGCATCCGCGACAGGAACTACCAAGAGACCCAGTACTTC. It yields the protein CASIRDRNYQETQYF.

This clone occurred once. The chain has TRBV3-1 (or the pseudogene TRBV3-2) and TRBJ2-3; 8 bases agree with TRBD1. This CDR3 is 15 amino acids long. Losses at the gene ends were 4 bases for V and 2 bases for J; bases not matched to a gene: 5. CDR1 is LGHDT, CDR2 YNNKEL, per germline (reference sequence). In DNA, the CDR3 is TGTGCCAGCAGCCCCGGGACAGGCGACACAGATACGCAGTATTTT. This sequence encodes CASSPGTGDTDTQYF.

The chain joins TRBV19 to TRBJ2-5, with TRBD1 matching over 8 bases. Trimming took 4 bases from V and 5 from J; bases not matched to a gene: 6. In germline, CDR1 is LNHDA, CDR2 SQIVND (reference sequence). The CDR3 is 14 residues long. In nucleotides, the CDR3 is TGTGCCAGTAGTAATCCCCCAGGGGGCGAGACCCAGTACTTC. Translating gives CASSNPPGGETQYF.

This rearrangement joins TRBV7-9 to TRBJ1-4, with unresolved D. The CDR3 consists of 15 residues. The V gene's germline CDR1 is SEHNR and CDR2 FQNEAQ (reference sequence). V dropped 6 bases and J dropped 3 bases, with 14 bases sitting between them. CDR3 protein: CASSRGEGPNEKLFF. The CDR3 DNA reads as TGTGCCAGCAGTCGCGGAGAGGGTCCTAATGAAAAACTGTTTTTT.